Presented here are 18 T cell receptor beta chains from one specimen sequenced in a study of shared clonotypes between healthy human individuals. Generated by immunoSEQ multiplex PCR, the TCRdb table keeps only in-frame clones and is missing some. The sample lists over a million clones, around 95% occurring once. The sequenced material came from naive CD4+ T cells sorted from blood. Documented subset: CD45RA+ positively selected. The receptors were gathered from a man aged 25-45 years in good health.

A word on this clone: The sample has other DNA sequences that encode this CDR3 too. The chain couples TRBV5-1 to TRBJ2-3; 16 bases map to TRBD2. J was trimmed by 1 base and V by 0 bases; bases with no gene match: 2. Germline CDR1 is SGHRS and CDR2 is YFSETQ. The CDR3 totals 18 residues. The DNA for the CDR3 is TGCGCCAGCAGCTTGGGGGGACTAGCGGGAGGGCGCACAGATACGCAGTATTTT. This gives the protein CASSLGGLAGGRTDTQYF.

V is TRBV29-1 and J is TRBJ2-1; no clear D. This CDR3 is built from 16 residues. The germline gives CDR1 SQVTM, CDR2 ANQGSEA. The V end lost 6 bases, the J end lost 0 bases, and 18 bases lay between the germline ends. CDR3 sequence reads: CSVGNPIASSYNEQFF. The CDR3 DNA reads TGCAGCGTGGGTAACCCGATCGCGAGCTCCTACAATGAGCAGTTCTTC.

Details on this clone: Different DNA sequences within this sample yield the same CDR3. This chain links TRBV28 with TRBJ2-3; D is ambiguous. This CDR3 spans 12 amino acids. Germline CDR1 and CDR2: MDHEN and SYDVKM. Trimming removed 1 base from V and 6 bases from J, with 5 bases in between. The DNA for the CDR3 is TGTGCCAGCAGTTTATACCTGGATACGCAGTATTTT. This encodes CASSLYLDTQYF. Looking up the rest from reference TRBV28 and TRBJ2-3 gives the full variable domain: DVKVTQSSRYLVKRTGEKVFLECVQDMDHENMFWYRQDPGLGLRLIYFSYDVKMKEKGDIPEGYSVSREKKERFSLILESASTNQTSMYLCASSLYLDTQYFGPGTRLTVL.

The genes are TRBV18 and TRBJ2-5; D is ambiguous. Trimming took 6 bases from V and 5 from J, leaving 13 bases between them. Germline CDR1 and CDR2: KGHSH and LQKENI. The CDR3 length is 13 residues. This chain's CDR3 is CASSRPSIETQYF. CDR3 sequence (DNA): TGTGCCAGCTCCCGACCCAGTATTGAGACCCAGTACTTC.

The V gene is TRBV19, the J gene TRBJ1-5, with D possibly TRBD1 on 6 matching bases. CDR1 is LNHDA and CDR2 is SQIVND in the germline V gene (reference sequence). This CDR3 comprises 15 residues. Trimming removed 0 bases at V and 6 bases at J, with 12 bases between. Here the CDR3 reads CASSIDHRVPQPQHF. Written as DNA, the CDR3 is TGTGCCAGTAGTATAGATCACAGGGTCCCTCAGCCCCAGCATTTT.

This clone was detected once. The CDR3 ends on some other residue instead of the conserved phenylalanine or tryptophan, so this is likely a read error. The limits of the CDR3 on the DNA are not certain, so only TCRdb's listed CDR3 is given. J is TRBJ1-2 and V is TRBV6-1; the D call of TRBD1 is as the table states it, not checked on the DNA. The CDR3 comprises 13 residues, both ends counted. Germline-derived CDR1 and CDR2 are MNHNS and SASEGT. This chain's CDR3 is CASKLNSLDTLTL.

The CDR3 DNA is TGTGCCAGCAGCCCCCAGGGGGGTGACCTTCAGTACTTC. Protein: CASSPQGGDLQYF. The rearrangement uses TRBV7-3 and TRBJ2-4; weak D call: TRBD1 (7 bases). V gave up 5 bases and J gave up 11 bases, with 16 bases separating them. CDR1 and CDR2 from the germline V gene are SGHTA and FQGTGA. This CDR3 comprises 13 residues.

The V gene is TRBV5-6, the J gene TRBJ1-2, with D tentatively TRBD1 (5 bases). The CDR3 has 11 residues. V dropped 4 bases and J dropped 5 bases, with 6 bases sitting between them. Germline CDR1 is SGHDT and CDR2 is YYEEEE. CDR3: CASSTGYGYTF. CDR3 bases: TGTGCCAGCAGCACAGGATATGGCTACACCTTC.

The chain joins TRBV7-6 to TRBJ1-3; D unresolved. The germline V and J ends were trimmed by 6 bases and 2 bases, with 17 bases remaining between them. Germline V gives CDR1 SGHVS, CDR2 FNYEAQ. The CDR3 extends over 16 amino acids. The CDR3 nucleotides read TGTGCCAGCAGTGGGAGACGGCTTAAGGCTGGAAACACCATATATTTT. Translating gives CASSGRRLKAGNTIYF.

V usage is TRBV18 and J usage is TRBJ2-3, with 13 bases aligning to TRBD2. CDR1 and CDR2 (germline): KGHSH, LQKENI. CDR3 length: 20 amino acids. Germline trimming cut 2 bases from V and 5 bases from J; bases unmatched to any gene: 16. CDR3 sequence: CASSPTGLAGKSPGGDTQYF. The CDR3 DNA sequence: TGTGCCAGCTCACCAACGGGACTAGCGGGAAAATCCCCAGGGGGAGATACGCAGTATTTT.

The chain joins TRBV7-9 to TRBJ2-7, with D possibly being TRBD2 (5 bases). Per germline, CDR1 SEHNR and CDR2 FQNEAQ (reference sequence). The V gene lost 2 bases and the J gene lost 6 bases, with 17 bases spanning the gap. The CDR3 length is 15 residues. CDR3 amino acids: CASSLTEGWLPEQYF. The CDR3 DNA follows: TGTGCCAGCAGCTTAACTGAGGGATGGCTACCCGAGCAGTACTTC.

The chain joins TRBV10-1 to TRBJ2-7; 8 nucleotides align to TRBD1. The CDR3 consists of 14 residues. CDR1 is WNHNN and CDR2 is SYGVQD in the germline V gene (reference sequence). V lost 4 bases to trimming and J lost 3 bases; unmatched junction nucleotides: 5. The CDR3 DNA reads TGCGCCAGCAGTGCGGGGACAGGTCACTACGAGCAGTACTTC. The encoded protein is CASSAGTGHYEQYF.

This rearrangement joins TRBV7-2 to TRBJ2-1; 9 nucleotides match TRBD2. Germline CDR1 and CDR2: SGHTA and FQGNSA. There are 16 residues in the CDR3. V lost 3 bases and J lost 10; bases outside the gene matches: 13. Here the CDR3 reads CASSFFISGSSGEQFF. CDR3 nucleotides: TGTGCCAGCAGCTTTTTTATTAGCGGGAGTTCGGGGGAGCAGTTCTTC.

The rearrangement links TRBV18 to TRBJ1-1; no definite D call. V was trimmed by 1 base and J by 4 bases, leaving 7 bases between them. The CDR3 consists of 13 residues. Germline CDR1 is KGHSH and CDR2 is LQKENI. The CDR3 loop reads CASSPLSRTEAFF. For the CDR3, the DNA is TGTGCCAGCTCACCACTATCGCGCACTGAAGCTTTCTTT.

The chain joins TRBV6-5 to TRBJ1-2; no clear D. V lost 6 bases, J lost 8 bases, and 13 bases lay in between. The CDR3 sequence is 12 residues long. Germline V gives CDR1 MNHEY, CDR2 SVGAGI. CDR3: CASSPSPVGYTF. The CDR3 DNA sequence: TGTGCCAGCAGCCCCAGCCCCGTGGGCTACACCTTC.

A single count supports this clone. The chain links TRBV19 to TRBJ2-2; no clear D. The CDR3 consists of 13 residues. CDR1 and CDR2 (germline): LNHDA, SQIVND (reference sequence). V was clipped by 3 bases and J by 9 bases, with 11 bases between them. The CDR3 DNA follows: TGTGCCAGTAGTATTCTTAGTAAATGGGAGCTGTTTTTT. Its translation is CASSILSKWELFF.

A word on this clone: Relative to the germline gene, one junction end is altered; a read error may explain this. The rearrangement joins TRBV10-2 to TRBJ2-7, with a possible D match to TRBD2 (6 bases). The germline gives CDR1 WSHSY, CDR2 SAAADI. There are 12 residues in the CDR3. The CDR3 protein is CASSESGGRRHF. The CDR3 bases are TGCGCCAGCAGTGAGTCGGGGGGTCGGAGGCACTTC.

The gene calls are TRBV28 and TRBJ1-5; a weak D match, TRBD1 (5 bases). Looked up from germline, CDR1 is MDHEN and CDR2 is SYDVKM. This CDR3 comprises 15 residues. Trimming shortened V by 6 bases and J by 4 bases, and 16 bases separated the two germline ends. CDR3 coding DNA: TGTGCCAGCAGCTTCCGGGGGGGTGCGAATCAGCCCCAGCATTTT. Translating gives CASSFRGGANQPQHF.